This paragraph reports one TCR beta chain. Its antigen is still unknown. Using immunoSEQ multiplex PCR, the repertoire was profiled, and TCRdb retains in-frame clones only, with some absent. Among 150,000 or so clones listed, roughly 89% were seen once. The sample is drawn from a study of T cell responses to AZD1222 COVID-19 vaccine. General study results and limits: Just five or six AZD1222 recipients were seropositive at baseline. The peak T cell response came first, and repertoires were sampled only after it.

V lost 4 bases to trimming and J lost 1 base, with 19 bases between them. Germline V lookup: CDR1 SQVTM, CDR2 ANQGSEA. This CDR3 is built from 16 residues. The sequence came from an adult in good health. This sequence joins TRBV29-1 and TRBJ1-2; perhaps TRBD1 as D (6 bases). The starting material was peripheral blood, obtained on day 0 of AZD1222 vaccination. The chain's CDR3 is CSVANPGRTVNYGYTF. CDR3 DNA: TGCAGCGTTGCCAACCCGGGGAGGACAGTTAACTATGGCTACACCTTC. Complete variable domain (other parts from reference TRBV29-1 and TRBJ1-2): SAVISQKPSRDICQRGTSLTIQCQVDSQVTMMFWYRQQPGQSLTLIATANQGSEATYESGFVIDKFPISRPNLTFSTLTVSNMSPEDSSIYLCSVANPGRTVNYGYTFGSGTRLTVV.